The clone carrying this TCR beta chain was seen many times. Its antigen is not known. TCR beta CDR3 sequences were amplified from RNA transcripts. HTBI primers drove first-round RT-PCR of the TCR CDR3. TCRdb re-called the multiplex PCR reads with MiXCR, one entry per CDR3 protein. The sample yields a few hundred thousand distinct CDR3 sequences, around 45% seen once. The data were obtained in a study of T cells in Graves' hyperthyroidism and ophthalmopathy. Trimming stripped 0 bases from V and 0 bases from J, with 6 bases between. Germline V gene sequence: CDR1 SGDLS, CDR2 YYNGEE. This CDR3 is built from 14 residues. Study-wide findings and caveats: Ophthalmopathy got predicted by the model a median about six months before its onset.

What was sequenced was peripheral blood or thyroid tissue (not recorded which). The chain joins TRBV9 to TRBJ1-1; D remains unclear. This receptor was obtained from a woman between 18 and 29 years old with Graves' hyperthyroidism. CDR3: CASSVDQLNTEAFF. The CDR3 DNA reads TGTGCCAGCAGCGTAGATCAGTTGAACACTGAAGCTTTCTTT.